Below are 32 T cell receptor beta chains sequenced from a single sample in a study of long-term antiretroviral therapy in people with HIV. At the survey level, the v3.0 immunoSEQ assay was run. Some clones are missing from TCRdb's copy, which holds only in-frame ones; the method was immunoSEQ multiplex PCR. This sample has some 23,000 clones, with 88% found just once. Sequenced here: unsorted PBMCs, sampled around 4.5 years after starting antiretroviral therapy. These receptors were taken from a man younger than 45 with HIV.

The CDR3 DNA sequence: TGTGCCAGTAGGCCTCCGGGACGCCTCTACGAGCAGTACTTC. This translates into CASRPPGRLYEQYF. The J gene is TRBJ2-7, the V gene TRBV19; D assignment may be TRBD1 or TRBD2 (5 bases each). The CDR3 has 14 residues. Per germline, CDR1 LNHDA and CDR2 SQIVND (reference sequence). With 6 bases removed from V and 3 bases from J, the gap between germline ends came to 15 bases.

This rearrangement joins TRBV2 to TRBJ2-7; D possibly matches TRBD1 or TRBD2 (5 bases each). Deletions cut 7 bases from V and 2 bases from J, with 18 bases between. The CDR3 runs 15 residues. Germline assignment: CDR1 SNHLY and CDR2 FYNNEI. CDR3 DNA sequence: TGTGCCAGCACCCGAGGTAGGGACGGTACCTACGAGCAGTACTTC. This encodes CASTRGRDGTYEQYF.

The chain employs TRBV6-4 and TRBJ1-1; the D is unclear. This CDR3 contains 14 residues. Germline-derived CDR1 and CDR2 are MRHNA and SNTAGT. V shed 2 bases and J shed 1 base, with 8 bases lying between them. Written as DNA, the CDR3 is TGTGCCAGCAGTGACGGGTCGGAGAACACTGAAGCTTTCTTT. Amino acid sequence: CASSDGSENTEAFF.

Only a few counts were recorded for this clone. CDR3 amino acids: CASSQDLVRVDSPLHF. Written as DNA, the CDR3 is TGTGCCAGCAGCCAAGATTTGGTCAGGGTCGATTCACCCCTCCACTTT. The chain carries TRBV4-2 and TRBJ1-6; a possible D gene is TRBD1 (5 bases). CDR1 and CDR2 (germline): LGHNA, YNFKEQ. V gave up 0 bases and J gave up 8 bases, with 14 bases separating them. The CDR3 covers 16 residues.

V usage is TRBV6-1 and J usage is TRBJ1-5; 8 bases match TRBD1. The germline gives CDR1 MNHNS, CDR2 SASEGT. Trimming cost V 4 bases and J 3 bases; bases outside gene matches: 5. The CDR3 contains 15 residues. CDR3 region: CASSGTGIANQPQHF. CDR3 coding DNA: TGTGCCAGCAGTGGGACAGGGATAGCCAATCAGCCCCAGCATTTT.

The chain recombines TRBV5-1 with TRBJ2-3, with D hard to call. The V and J ends lost 7 bases and 2 bases respectively, with 14 bases between them. Looked up from germline, CDR1 is SGHRS and CDR2 is YFSETQ. The CDR3 is 14 amino acids. For the CDR3, the DNA is TGCGCCAGCGACTGGGGATTCACCACAGATACGCAGTATTTT. As protein: CASDWGFTTDTQYF.

This rearrangement joins TRBV4-3 to TRBJ2-5, with D possibly TRBD2 on 6 matching bases. Germline values: CDR1 LGHNA, CDR2 YSLEER. The ends were cut back, 4 bases at V and 5 bases at J, with 17 bases in the middle. The length of the CDR3 is 15 residues. The CDR3 is CASSPQTSGGETQYF. CDR3 in DNA: TGCGCCAGCAGCCCTCAAACGAGCGGAGGGGAGACCCAGTACTTC.

This chain uses TRBV7-9 with TRBJ1-2; TRBD1 is a possible D gene (5 bases). Germline assignment: CDR1 SEHNR and CDR2 FQNEAQ (reference sequence). This CDR3 contains 16 residues. V gave up 3 bases and J gave up 8 bases, with 22 bases separating them. The CDR3 is CASSFSPTGTLAGYTF. DNA for the CDR3: TGTGCCAGCAGCTTTTCACCCACCGGGACTCTCGCCGGCTACACCTTC.

V is TRBV13 and J is TRBJ2-5, with TRBD2 identical over 11 bases. The V gene end was trimmed by 5 bases and the J gene end by 4 bases; junction bases not matched to a gene: 3. CDR3 length: 14 amino acids. CDR1 and CDR2 from the germline V gene are PRHDT and FYEKMQ (reference sequence). CDR3 DNA sequence: TGTGCCAGCAGCGTTAGCGGGAGGGTAGAGACCCAGTACTTC. This sequence encodes CASSVSGRVETQYF.

The chain employs TRBV25-1 and TRBJ1-2; 7 nucleotides match TRBD1. The germline V gene has CDR1 MGHDK and CDR2 SYGVNS. With 5 bases clipped from V and 5 bases from J, the junction kept 14 bases outside the gene matches. This CDR3 spans 16 amino acids. The CDR3 spells CASSNDRASKTYGYTF. CDR3 nucleotides: TGTGCCAGCAGTAATGACAGGGCCTCAAAGACTTATGGCTACACCTTC.

The chain employs TRBV20-1 and TRBJ2-4; D not resolved. V lost 6 bases, J lost 7 bases, and 10 bases lay in between. There are 11 residues in the CDR3. From germline, CDR1 is DFQATT and CDR2 SNEGSKA (reference sequence). The CDR3 here is CSALIGNIQYF. As DNA, the CDR3 is TGCAGTGCCCTTATTGGGAACATTCAGTACTTC.

The chain recombines TRBV2 with TRBJ1-2; 9 bases fit TRBD1. The CDR3 has 15 residues. CDR1 is SNHLY, CDR2 FYNNEI, per germline. Germline trimming cut 4 bases from V and 4 bases from J; bases unmatched to any gene: 7. This CDR3 is CASSGTGGAGYGYTF. The CDR3 nucleotides read TGTGCCAGCAGTGGTACAGGGGGCGCTGGCTATGGCTACACCTTC.

The V gene is TRBV5-6, the J gene TRBJ1-1; 7 bases align to TRBD1. V was pared by 4 bases and J by 6 bases, with 15 bases of the junction left unmatched. The V gene's germline CDR1 is SGHDT and CDR2 YYEEEE. The CDR3 covers 16 residues. CDR3 DNA: TGTGCCAGCAGCCGATTCGATCACAGGGGAGGGCCTGAAGCTTTCTTT. Protein product: CASSRFDHRGGPEAFF.

This rearrangement joins TRBV7-6 to TRBJ2-7; D may be TRBD1 (5 bases). Looked up from germline, CDR1 is SGHVS and CDR2 is FNYEAQ. Trimming removed 3 bases at V and 1 base at J, with 10 bases between. The CDR3 extends over 14 amino acids. The CDR3 spells CASSFDSPSYEQYF. DNA for the CDR3: TGTGCCAGCAGCTTTGACAGCCCATCCTACGAGCAGTACTTC.

The chain has TRBV13 and TRBJ2-3, with D hard to call. The V end lost 1 base, the J end lost 3 bases, and 8 bases lay between the germline ends. This CDR3 is built from 14 residues. Looked up from germline, CDR1 is PRHDT and CDR2 is FYEKMQ (reference sequence). DNA for the CDR3: TGTGCCAGCAGCTTAGAAGGGTTTACAGATACGCAGTATTTT. Translating it yields CASSLEGFTDTQYF.

The V gene is TRBV6-1, the J gene TRBJ1-6, with D unresolved. The CDR3 runs 12 residues. CDR1 and CDR2 (germline): MNHNS, SASEGT. The DNA of the CDR3 is TGTGGGAGCGGTTTGTATAATTCACCCCTCCACTTT. As protein: CGSGLYNSPLHF.

In its sample, this clone was seen a few times. This rearrangement joins TRBV6-1 to TRBJ1-2, with TRBD1 identical over 7 bases. This CDR3 region has 12 residues. The junction had 4 bases not matched to a gene; V was cut back by 8 bases and J by 4 bases. Per germline, CDR1 MNHNS and CDR2 SASEGT. The chain's CDR3 is CASADRAYGYTF. The CDR3 DNA reads TGTGCCAGCGCCGACAGGGCCTATGGCTACACCTTC.

The rearrangement joins TRBV6-1 to TRBJ1-5; no firm D call. Germline V gene lookup returns CDR1 MNHNS and CDR2 SASEGT. This CDR3 comprises 12 residues. V shed 8 bases and J shed 4 bases, with 9 bases lying between them. The CDR3 DNA reads as TGTGCCAGCGGACGGGCGAATCAGCCCCAGCATTTT. Translating gives CASGRANQPQHF.

The chain links TRBV29-1 to TRBJ1-1; 7 bases are a match to TRBD1. CDR3 length equals 14 residues. V shed 4 bases, J shed 5 bases, and the junction held 10 bases outside the gene matches. CDR1 is SQVTM, CDR2 ANQGSEA, per germline. The CDR3 region has the DNA TGCAGCGTTGGGCTTAACAGGGGTGGGACTGAAGCTTTCTTT. This sequence encodes CSVGLNRGGTEAFF.

The gene calls are TRBV6-1 and TRBJ1-2; no clear D gene. CDR1 is MNHNS, CDR2 SASEGT, per germline. The CDR3 has 14 amino acids. V was pared by 6 bases and J by 4 bases, with 15 bases between. The CDR3 here is CASRTQSTVYGYTF. The CDR3 DNA is TGTGCCAGCAGAACACAGTCTACGGTCTATGGCTACACCTTC.

This clone was seen a handful of times. This chain connects TRBV6-1 to TRBJ2-7; D unclear. Germline CDR1 and CDR2: MNHNS and SASEGT. Trimming left V 3 bases short and J 4 bases short, with 13 bases between. The CDR3 contains 14 residues. Here the CDR3 DNA reads TGTGCCAGCAGTGACGGTCCCCCTCCGTACGAGCAGTACTTC. Its protein is CASSDGPPPYEQYF.

The chain joins TRBV6-1 to TRBJ1-1; D unclear. V was cut by 9 bases and J by 8 bases, with 10 bases left in between. This CDR3 region has 10 residues. CDR1 is MNHNS, CDR2 SASEGT, per germline. CDR3 coding DNA: TGTGCCAGTAAGGGTACGGAAGCTTTCTTT. This gives the protein CASKGTEAFF.

This clone was observed a single time. J is TRBJ1-1 and V is TRBV20-1; D remains unclear. This CDR3 has 11 residues. Germline lookup yields CDR1 DFQATT and CDR2 SNEGSKA (reference sequence). With 5 bases removed from V and 6 bases from J, the gap between germline ends came to 10 bases. DNA for the CDR3: TGCAGTGCTCTCGGATCTGCTGAAGCTTTCTTT. Translation gives CSALGSAEAFF.

The chain carries TRBV5-4 and TRBJ2-7; TRBD2 agrees at 8 bases. Looked up from germline, CDR1 is SGHNT and CDR2 is YYREEE (reference sequence). The CDR3 contains 14 residues. Trimming took 2 bases from V and 6 from J; bases not matched to a gene: 7. CDR3 sequence: CASSFFAGGGEQYF. CDR3 sequence (DNA): TGTGCCAGCAGCTTCTTCGCCGGGGGGGGCGAGCAGTACTTC.

This chain uses TRBV5-3 with TRBJ1-6, with 7 nucleotides matching TRBD1. Being an ORF, TRBV5-3 has a function that is uncertain. V trimming: 6 bases; J trimming: 8 bases; junction bases outside the gene matches: 14. The length of the CDR3 is 16 residues. The DNA of the CDR3 is TGTGCCAGAAACGGCCCAGGGGGGTCGGATTATTCACCCCTCCACTTT. This translates into CARNGPGGSDYSPLHF.

The V call is TRBV18, the J call TRBJ2-2, with a tentative D call TRBD2 (6 bases). Germline V gene lookup returns CDR1 KGHSH and CDR2 LQKENI. This CDR3 spans 14 amino acids. Trimming shortened V by 3 bases and J by 7 bases, and 12 bases separated the two germline ends. CDR3 sequence (DNA): TGTGCCAGCTCACCGGCGGAGGGTGGCGGGGAGCTGTTTTTT. It encodes CASSPAEGGGELFF.

The V gene is TRBV23-1, the J gene TRBJ1-4, with TRBD1 as a possible D gene (5 bases). TRBV23-1 is reported as an ORF; its role is uncertain. V was clipped by 6 bases and J by 5 bases, with 25 bases between them. The CDR3 is 18 amino acids. The DNA for the CDR3 is TGCGCCAGCAGCGCATCAATTTCGGGGGACGGGGGGAATGAAAAACTGTTTTTT. Residues: CASSASISGDGGNEKLFF.

This clone has just a few counts. The gene calls are TRBV5-1 and TRBJ1-2, with D tentatively TRBD1 (5 bases). Trimming pared 0 bases from V and 8 bases from J, leaving 8 bases between. This CDR3 is built from 12 residues. Germline lookup yields CDR1 SGHRS and CDR2 YFSETQ. In nucleotides, the CDR3 is TGCGCCAGCAGCTTGGCCGGGGACGGCTACACCTTC. Amino acids: CASSLAGDGYTF.

The rearrangement links TRBV9 to TRBJ1-6; 9 bases line up with TRBD1. The CDR3 totals 14 residues. The V and J ends lost 2 bases and 8 bases, in that order; junction bases with no gene match: 2. Germline lookup yields CDR1 SGDLS and CDR2 YYNGEE. The chain's CDR3 is CASSVRDRDSPLHF. CDR3 in DNA: TGTGCCAGCAGCGTCCGGGACAGGGATTCACCCCTCCACTTT.

This chain links TRBV7-6 with TRBJ1-3, with D possibly matching TRBD1 (5 bases). Germline V CDR1 and CDR2: SGHVS, FNYEAQ. V lost 2 bases, J lost 0 bases, and 23 bases lay in between. CDR3 length: 20 residues. The CDR3 DNA reads TGTGCCAGCAGCTTACTTCCTCTGGGGCAGGGAGTGCGCTCTGGAAACACCATATATTTT. This sequence encodes CASSLLPLGQGVRSGNTIYF.

V and J are TRBV13 and TRBJ2-5; 7 bases are a match to TRBD2. Germline V gene sequence: CDR1 PRHDT, CDR2 FYEKMQ (reference sequence). The CDR3 covers 14 residues. V shed 3 bases, J shed 3 bases, and the junction held 4 bases outside the gene matches. Here the CDR3 reads CASSFHGLEETQYF. The CDR3 DNA follows: TGTGCCAGCAGCTTCCATGGACTAGAAGAGACCCAGTACTTC.

This rearrangement joins TRBV13 to TRBJ1-2; no reliable D call. CDR1 PRHDT and CDR2 FYEKMQ come from the germline V gene (reference sequence). Trimming removed 5 bases from V and 8 bases from J, with 12 bases in between. The CDR3 loop spans 12 amino acids. CDR3: CASSGTSEGYTF. The CDR3 bases are TGTGCCAGCAGCGGCACTTCGGAGGGCTACACCTTC. Full variable domain (rest looked up from reference TRBV13 and TRBJ1-2): AAGVIQSPRHLIKEKRETATLKCYPIPRHDTVYWYQQGPGQDPQFLISFYEKMQSDKGSIPDRFSAQQFSDYHSELNMSSLELGDSALYFCASSGTSEGYTFGSGTRLTVV.